This entry lists 9 T cell receptor beta chains sequenced from one sample in a study of T cells expressing NK-cell markers. Using the 5' RACE reads, TCRdb records one entry per CDR3 protein without DNA. The listing records 250,000 to 300,000 distinct CDR3 sequences. Sequencing was done on a sample of blood T cells: a sorted CD56 or NKG2C T cell subset, CD4+ or CD8+ T cells, or bulk PBMC T cells (not recorded which). The receptors stem from a man between 18 and 29 years old in good health.

The chain is built from TRBV20-1 and TRBJ2-7; the D call from TCRdb, TRBD1, cannot be confirmed without DNA. Germline CDR1 reads DFQATT; CDR2 reads SNEGSKA (reference sequence). This CDR3 comprises 13 residues. This CDR3 is CSAPDRIRYEQYF.

The chain employs TRBV20-1 and TRBJ2-1; with no DNA, the TCRdb D assignment of TRBD2 cannot be verified. The CDR3 spans 16 residues. CDR1 and CDR2 (germline): DFQATT, SNEGSKA (reference sequence). CDR3: CSARAGGVVFYNEQFF.

The J gene is TRBJ2-3, the V gene TRBV18; TCRdb outputs TRBD1, but without DNA this stays unchecked. The length of the CDR3 is 16 residues. Germline V gives CDR1 KGHSH, CDR2 LQKENI. The CDR3 here is CASSPQGQGYTDTQYF.

Here the CDR3 reads CASSDRDRGTEAFF. The chain links TRBV9 to TRBJ1-1; the TCRdb D gene call, TRBD1, has no DNA to confirm it. The CDR3 runs 14 residues. Germline V gives CDR1 SGDLS, CDR2 YYNGEE.

The chain combines TRBV7-6 with TRBJ2-2; absent DNA, TCRdb's TRBD1 call cannot be checked. In germline, CDR1 is SGHVS, CDR2 FNYEAQ. The CDR3 has 17 residues. CDR3 in amino acids: CASSLVGTGGFAGELFF. Together with reference TRBV7-6 and TRBJ2-2, the CDR3 gives the full variable domain: GAGVSQSPRYKVTKRGQDVALRCDPISGHVSLYWYRQALGQGPEFLTYFNYEAQQDKSGLPNDRFSAERPEGSISTLTIQRTEQRDSAMYRCASSLVGTGGFAGELFFGEGSRLTVL.

The chain combines TRBV20-1 with TRBJ2-5; absent DNA, TCRdb's TRBD2 call cannot be checked. This CDR3 is built from 18 residues. Germline lookup yields CDR1 DFQATT and CDR2 SNEGSKA (reference sequence). The CDR3 spells CSARDRDLVAERRETQYF.

This chain joins TRBV7-2 and TRBJ2-1; TCRdb selects TRBD1, and the lack of DNA leaves this call unchecked. This CDR3 has 13 amino acids. Germline CDR1 SGHTA, CDR2 FQGNSA. CDR3 protein: CASSPGSPNEQFF.

The chain links TRBV7-9 to TRBJ2-3; as DNA is missing, the TRBD2 call by TCRdb cannot be tested. This CDR3 has 11 amino acids. Germline V gene sequence: CDR1 SEHNR, CDR2 FQNEAQ (reference sequence). The CDR3 spells CASKAGATQYF.

The V and J genes are TRBV10-3 and TRBJ2-4. The V gene's germline CDR1 is ENHRY and CDR2 SYGVKD. CDR3 length: 16 residues. CDR3 in amino acids: CAISERHSLAKNIQYF.